The clone carrying this T cell receptor (beta chain) has a count of ten or more. Its antigen is currently unknown. This CDR3 is built from 13 residues. V lost 5 bases, J lost 3 bases, and 2 bases stayed unmatched. Looked up from germline, CDR1 is LNHNV and CDR2 is YYDKDF (reference sequence). Generation of TCR beta libraries employed quantitative 5'-RACE incorporating molecular barcodes. TCRdb reanalysed the 5' RACE reads using MiXCR and keeps one entry per CDR3 protein. This sample yields 50,000 to 60,000 distinct CDR3 sequences, of which 6.5% to 9% are seen a single time; around 8.7% belongs to the top ten. This entry comes from a study of CD8 T cells in ankylosing spondylitis. Findings of the study overall: Blood of patients with ankylosing spondylitis appeared to be characterized by a TCR beta motif of several highly homologous variants. Significant enrichment of disease-linked clones was reportedly seen in matched ankylosing spondylitis synovial fluid. Disease-associated clones were CD8+ and fairly uncommon in peripheral blood.

The chain carries TRBV15 and TRBJ1-1, with 8 bases lining up with TRBD1. Specimen: blood, either unsorted or a sorted T cell fraction (not recorded which). This TCR was recovered from a female donor with ankylosing spondylitis or in good health (not recorded which). The CDR3 nucleotides read TGTGCCACCAGCCCGGACAGGGACACTGAAGCTTTCTTT. Protein product: CATSPDRDTEAFF.